These T cell receptor beta chains were read from a single sample in a study of beta chain features in type 1 diabetes. Method: immunoSEQ multiplex PCR; TCRdb's copy keeps in-frame clones and lacks some. This table holds some 900,000 clones, about a sixth found once. The sequencing sample was made of naive CD4+ T cells from blood. The receptors shown here come from a woman in her late teens or twenties in good health. The CDR3 runs from the conserved cysteine through the conserved F or W. D genes are given only for firm matches. Not all rows give a size; the values are once, few, many and, for expanded clones, a class.

>TRBV7-2|TRBD2|few|TRBJ2-1
CASSPGLANREQFF
TGTGCCAGCAGCCCGGGACTAGCGAATAGGGAGCAGTTCTTC
>TRBV28|TRBD2|.|TRBJ2-7
CASSSIAGEPYEQYF
TGTGCCAGCAGTTCGATAGCGGGAGAACCGTACGAGCAGTACTTC
>TRBV7-8|.|.|TRBJ2-5
CASSSGRSSQETQYF
TGTGCCAGCAGCTCTGGACGGTCCTCACAAGAGACCCAGTACTTC
>TRBV6-6|TRBD2|.|TRBJ2-5
CASRVDAGVGETQYF
TGTGCCAGCAGGGTAGATGCGGGAGTTGGAGAGACCCAGTACTTC
>TRBV11-2|.|.|TRBJ2-1
CASSTPGLSSYNEQFF
TGTGCCAGCAGCACACCGGGACTCAGCTCCTACAATGAGCAGTTCTTC
>TRBV18|.|.|TRBJ2-3
CASSLSGTQYF
TGTGCCAGCTCACTATCCGGGACGCAGTATTTT
>TRBV5-1|TRBD2|few|TRBJ2-5
CASSLTAAGVGETQYF
TGCGCCAGCAGCTTGACTGCAGCGGGAGTCGGGGAGACCCAGTACTTC
>TRBV9|.|.|TRBJ2-3
CASSVARGSDTQYF
TGTGCCAGCAGCGTAGCCAGGGGCTCAGATACGCAGTATTTT
>TRBV28|TRBD2|.|TRBJ2-7
CAGGPSGRSYEQYF
TGTGCCGGGGGTCCTAGCGGGAGGTCCTACGAGCAGTACTTC
>TRBV18|TRBD2|few|TRBJ2-3
CASSPPGWRETTDTQYF
TGTGCCAGCTCACCACCGGGGTGGCGGGAGACCACAGATACGCAGTATTTT
>TRBV2|TRBD2|.|TRBJ2-3
CASSVGRNSDTQYF
TGTGCCAGCAGTGTCGGGAGGAACTCAGATACGCAGTATTTT
>TRBV9|TRBD2|.|TRBJ2-1
CASSPPPSGYNEQFF
TGTGCCAGCAGCCCTCCCCCTAGCGGCTACAATGAGCAGTTCTTC
>TRBV7-2|.|.|TRBJ1-2
CASSSRQRRLYGYTF
TGTGCCAGCAGCTCCAGACAGAGACGACTTTATGGCTACACCTTC
>TRBV19|.|.|TRBJ1-2
CASNTPGLSRDYTF
TGTGCCAGTAACACTCCCGGTCTCAGTCGAGACTACACCTTC
>TRBV11-2|.|.|TRBJ2-1
CASTHWGLEQFF
TGTGCCAGCACACATTGGGGACTTGAGCAGTTCTTC
>TRBV5-1|TRBD2|few|TRBJ2-5
CASGLAGLEETQYF
TGCGCCAGTGGACTAGCGGGATTAGAGGAGACCCAGTACTTC
>TRBV7-9|.|few|TRBJ2-3
CASSRNVNTQYF
TGTGCCAGCAGCCGGAACGTCAATACGCAGTATTTT
>TRBV5-1|TRBD2|few|TRBJ2-1
CASSPPVIAGGYNEQFF
TGCGCCAGCAGCCCTCCCGTCATAGCGGGAGGGTACAATGAGCAGTTCTTC
>TRBV7-2|.|.|TRBJ2-7
CASSLATDRYEQYF
TGTGCCAGCAGCTTAGCGACGGACAGATACGAGCAGTACTTC
>TRBV18|.|few|TRBJ2-1
CASSPNLRSSYNEQFF
TGTGCCAGCTCACCTAACTTGCGAAGCTCCTACAATGAGCAGTTCTTC
>TRBV9|.|.|TRBJ2-2
CASSALTAAGELFF
TGTGCCAGCAGCGCCCTGACAGCGGCCGGGGAGCTGTTTTTT
>TRBV7-8|.|few|TRBJ1-5
CASSLGTSSNQPQHF
TGTGCCAGCAGCTTGGGGACTTCTAGCAATCAGCCCCAGCATTTT
>TRBV28|.|few|TRBJ2-1
CASSQESSYNEQFF
TGTGCCAGCAGTCAGGAGAGCTCCTACAATGAGCAGTTCTTC
>TRBV27|.|few|TRBJ2-7
CASSLLGTIESHERYF
TGTGCCAGCAGTTTATTAGGGACCATCGAATCGCACGAGCGGTACTTC
>TRBV2|TRBD2|.|TRBJ2-7
CASSEDLADYEQYF
TGTGCCAGCAGTGAGGACCTAGCGGACTACGAGCAGTACTTC